The 22 T cell receptor beta chains below were found in one sample sequenced in a study of T cells after posttransplantation cyclophosphamide (dated by TCRdb to about 2016). The receptor library was made with the immunoSEQ multiplex PCR assay. Imported from immuneACCESS, the table was reduced by TCRdb to in-frame sequences with V and J called. These copies leave out some clones; in studies compared against another copy, an unresolved V gene accounts for under half, and the cause of the remainder is not known. This sample was tabulated with roughly 7,400 clones, among which there are no singletons. The ten largest clones add up to about 10% of the sample. Explained via the paper, the treatment or condition label denotes: high-dose cyclophosphamide on days +3 and +4 as single-agent GVHD prophylaxis. Busulfan and fludarabine conditioning, a related or unrelated marrow graft, and cyclophosphamide on days +3 and +4 were given to PTCy patients.

Sequences were derived from PBMCs, sampled after allogeneic stem cell transplant with posttransplant cyclophosphamide. The receptors were sampled from a female patient in her 50s who received an allogeneic stem cell transplant from a related donor, was CMV-positive, and had no GVHD. Following a transplant, a fraction of the T cells may be traceable to the graft donor.

In its sample, this clone was seen many times. The rearrangement joins TRBV27 to TRBJ2-7; the D gene is possibly TRBD1 (6 bases). Deletions cut 6 bases from V and 7 bases from J, with 28 bases between. The CDR3 has 17 residues. Germline assignment: CDR1 MNHEY and CDR2 SMNVEV (reference sequence). For the CDR3, the DNA is TGTGCCAGCAGCCACTCCCTGGACAGTCCACTCTTATGGGAGCAGTACTTC. As protein: CASSHSLDSPLLWEQYF.

This clone was detected ten times or more. The CDR3 reads CASSGGDRGEKLFF. CDR3 sequence (DNA): TGCGCCAGCAGCGGGGGGGACAGGGGTGAAAAACTGTTTTTT. The rearrangement links TRBV5-1 to TRBJ1-4; 10 bases align to TRBD1. This CDR3 spans 14 amino acids. J gave up 7 bases and V 4 bases, and 4 bases lay outside the gene matches. The germline CDR1 and CDR2 sequences are SGHRS and YFSETQ.

This clone showed up many times. The CDR3 is CASTPPGTELSNTEAFF. The CDR3 nucleotides are TGCGCCAGCACTCCTCCCGGGACAGAGCTATCAAACACTGAAGCTTTCTTT. This rearrangement joins TRBV23-1 to TRBJ1-1, with 7 bases fitting TRBD1. TRBV23-1 is an open reading frame, and its role is uncertain. This CDR3 region has 17 residues. With V trimmed by 7 bases and J by 2 bases, 16 bases remained unmatched.

This clone was detected many times. The rearrangement uses TRBV6-5 and TRBJ2-3; 10 nucleotides align to TRBD2. This CDR3 has 15 amino acids. With 2 bases clipped from V and 6 bases from J, the junction kept 5 bases outside the gene matches. CDR1 MNHEY and CDR2 SVGAGI come from the germline V gene. The CDR3 protein is CASSYEGTSADTQYF. As DNA, the CDR3 is TGTGCCAGCAGTTACGAAGGGACTAGCGCCGATACGCAGTATTTT.

In its sample, this clone was seen many times. The chain has TRBV7-3 and TRBJ2-1; 9 positions agree with TRBD2. The CDR3 covers 15 residues. Losses at the gene ends were 2 bases for V and 4 bases for J; bases not matched to a gene: 3. Germline CDR1 and CDR2: SGHTA and FQGTGA. This CDR3 is CASSLGLALYNEQFF. As DNA, the CDR3 is TGTGCCAGCAGCTTAGGACTAGCGCTATACAATGAGCAGTTCTTC.

This clone is labeled medium-sized. The gene calls are TRBV12-3 or TRBV12-4 and TRBJ1-1; the D gene is possibly TRBD1 (6 bases). This CDR3 is built from 16 residues. V was clipped by 6 bases and J by 0 bases, with 17 bases between them. CDR3 nucleotide sequence: TGTGCCAGCAGGCGTCAGGGGTACATCATGAACACTGAAGCTTTCTTT. Translating gives CASRRQGYIMNTEAFF.

This clone qualifies as medium-sized. The rearrangement joins TRBV7-2 to TRBJ2-1, with 10 bases fitting TRBD2. CDR1 is SGHTA, CDR2 FQGNSA, per germline. The CDR3 contains 17 residues. Trimming removed 0 bases from V and 4 bases from J; junction bases left unmatched: 6. CDR3 loop: CASSLAWTSGSYNEQFF. CDR3 coding DNA: TGTGCCAGCAGCTTAGCGTGGACTAGCGGTTCATACAATGAGCAGTTCTTC.

This clone was observed at least ten times. This chain links TRBV5-1 with TRBJ2-1; 11 nucleotides align to TRBD2. With V trimmed by 5 bases and J by 0 bases, 13 bases remained unmatched. The CDR3 has 19 amino acids. CDR1 is SGHRS and CDR2 is YFSETQ in the germline V gene. As DNA, the CDR3 is TGCGCCAGCAGTCCCCGAAGGACTAGCGGGTACAGCTCCTACAATGAGCAGTTCTTC. It yields the protein CASSPRRTSGYSSYNEQFF. The full variable domain, completed using reference TRBV5-1 and TRBJ2-1, is KAGVTQTPRYLIKTRGQQVTLSCSPISGHRSVSWYQQTPGQGLQFLFEYFSETQRNKGNFPGRFSGRQFSNSRSEMNVSTLELGDSALYLCASSPRRTSGYSSYNEQFFGPGTRLTVL.

This clone is labeled as medium-sized. The V gene is TRBV6-4, the J gene TRBJ1-1, with 9 bases aligning to TRBD1. This CDR3 contains 13 residues. The germline V gene has CDR1 MRHNA and CDR2 SNTAGT. V lost 5 bases and J lost 3; bases outside the gene matches: 1. The CDR3 sequence: CASSWDRDTEAFF. The CDR3 DNA is TGTGCCAGCAGTTGGGACAGGGACACTGAAGCTTTCTTT.

A remark on this clone: This may arise from a read error, as a much more abundant clone is one base away. The chain uses TRBV6-6 and TRBJ1-2; 9 positions match TRBD1. The CDR3 covers 13 residues. Germline V gene data show CDR1 as MNHNY and CDR2 as SVGAGI (reference sequence). CDR3 sequence: CATRGDRDYRYTF. DNA of the CDR3: TGTGCCACCAGAGGGGACAGGGACTATCGCTACACCTTC.

This clone was observed many times. V is TRBV24-1 and J is TRBJ2-3; D is ambiguous. V was clipped by 6 bases and J by 3 bases, with 9 bases between them. The CDR3 is 13 residues long. Germline V gene sequence: CDR1 KGHDR, CDR2 SFDVKD. The DNA for the CDR3 is TGTGCCACCAGTCGGAGACTGACAGATACGCAGTATTTT. This encodes CATSRRLTDTQYF.

This clone was picked up many times. The rearrangement uses TRBV29-1 and TRBJ2-1, with 7 bases identical to TRBD2. The germline V gene encodes CDR1 SQVTM and CDR2 ANQGSEA. The CDR3 extends over 12 amino acids. V shed 7 bases, J shed 10 bases, and the junction held 10 bases outside the gene matches. The CDR3 here is CSGPAGVREQFF. The DNA of the CDR3 is TGCAGCGGCCCGGCGGGAGTACGAGAGCAGTTCTTC.

This clone was observed at least ten times. The genes are TRBV28 and TRBJ1-1; TRBD1 aligns across 9 bases. The CDR3 extends over 14 amino acids. Germline lookup yields CDR1 MDHEN and CDR2 SYDVKM. V was clipped by 9 bases and J by 5 bases; unmatched bases: 10. This chain's CDR3 is CASGTGPGGTEAFF. In DNA form, the CDR3 reads TGTGCCAGTGGGACAGGGCCAGGGGGGACTGAAGCTTTCTTT.

This clone occurred many times. V gene TRBV6-1 combines with J gene TRBJ2-1; a weak D match, TRBD2 (6 bases). The CDR3 covers 15 residues. Germline V lookup: CDR1 MNHNS, CDR2 SASEGT. V lost 8 bases to trimming and J lost 8 bases, with 22 bases between them. CDR3 protein: CASLSTVLALDEQFF. CDR3 sequence (DNA): TGTGCCAGCTTATCAACCGTACTAGCTTTAGATGAGCAGTTCTTC.

This clone was seen ten or more times. The chain couples TRBV29-1 to TRBJ1-1; TRBD1 aligns across 9 bases. The junction had 5 bases not matched to a gene; V was cut back by 6 bases and J by 3 bases. Germline loops: CDR1 SQVTM, CDR2 ANQGSEA. CDR3 length: 13 amino acids. The CDR3, as DNA: TGCAGCGTCGACCGGGACAGGGACACTGAAGCTTTCTTT. Protein: CSVDRDRDTEAFF. Complete variable domain (other parts from reference TRBV29-1 and TRBJ1-1): SAVISQKPSRDICQRGTSLTIQCQVDSQVTMMFWYRQQPGQSLTLIATANQGSEATYESGFVIDKFPISRPNLTFSTLTVSNMSPEDSSIYLCSVDRDRDTEAFFGQGTRLTVV.

Many counts were recorded for this clone. This chain uses TRBV4-1 with TRBJ1-5, with TRBD1 identical over 11 bases. The germline gives CDR1 MGHRA, CDR2 YSYEKL. The CDR3 runs to 18 residues. The V segment lost 4 bases and the J segment 0 bases; nucleotides outside the gene matches: 8. The CDR3 DNA follows: TGCGCCAGCAGCCGATCCGGGACAGGGGGTTATAGCAATCAGCCCCAGCATTTT. This encodes CASSRSGTGGYSNQPQHF.

This clone has a count of ten or more. The V and J genes are TRBV11-2 and TRBJ1-1; D might be TRBD1 (6 bases). Germline V CDR1 and CDR2: SGHAT, FQNNGV. This CDR3 is 14 amino acids long. V was trimmed by 2 bases and J by 5 bases, leaving 12 bases between them. CDR3 in amino acids: CASSLWGQGTEAFF. The CDR3, as DNA: TGTGCCAGCAGCTTATGGGGGCAGGGTACTGAAGCTTTCTTT.

This clone was observed many times. For the CDR3, the DNA is TGCGCCAGCAGTCAATTTTTTAAGTGGGGAAGCGGGAGGGCCCTTTGTTGGGACAATGAGCAGTTCTTC. This gives the protein CASSQFFKWGSGRALCWDNEQFF. V gene TRBV23-1 combines with J gene TRBJ2-1, with 10 bases that match TRBD2. TRBV23-1 is an open reading frame, and its role is uncertain. After removal of 1 base from V and 5 bases from J, the junction contained 26 bases not matched to a gene. This CDR3 has 23 residues.

This clone was picked up many times. The chain has TRBV29-1 and TRBJ1-5; TRBD1 might be the D (5 bases). Germline V gives CDR1 SQVTM, CDR2 ANQGSEA. There are 15 residues in the CDR3. Between the trimmed V and J ends, which lost 6 bases and 8 bases, there was a span of 23 bases. The DNA for the CDR3 is TGCAGCGTGGGTGGAAATGGACGCGGAGGGGAGCCCCAGCATTTT. It codes for CSVGGNGRGGEPQHF. Based on the CDR3 plus reference TRBV29-1 and TRBJ1-5, the full variable domain is SAVISQKPSRDICQRGTSLTIQCQVDSQVTMMFWYRQQPGQSLTLIATANQGSEATYESGFVIDKFPISRPNLTFSTLTVSNMSPEDSSIYLCSVGGNGRGGEPQHFGDGTRLSIL.

This clone was observed many times. The chain joins TRBV27 to TRBJ2-6, with no clear D. V was cut by 6 bases and J by 5 bases, with 8 bases left in between. Per germline, CDR1 MNHEY and CDR2 SMNVEV (reference sequence). This CDR3 has 13 residues. The CDR3 DNA reads as TGTGCCAGCAGCCCCTCCTGGGCCAACGTCCTGACTTTC. It is translated as CASSPSWANVLTF.

This clone was seen ten or more times. V and J are TRBV9 and TRBJ1-1; D gene unclear. The CDR3 is 12 residues long. The germline V gene has CDR1 SGDLS and CDR2 YYNGEE. V dropped 3 bases and J dropped 4 bases, with 7 bases sitting between them. The DNA of the CDR3 is TGTGCCAGCAGCGCCCTCGGCACTGAAGCTTTCTTT. This encodes CASSALGTEAFF.

There are many counts of this clone. This chain connects TRBV7-8 to TRBJ2-1, with 11 bases identical to TRBD2. J was trimmed by 4 bases and V by 6 bases; bases with no gene match: 8. The CDR3 runs to 16 residues. Per germline, CDR1 SGHVS and CDR2 FQNEAQ. The CDR3 DNA reads as TGTGCCAGCAGACTTAGCGGGAGGGCCTTGTACAATGAGCAGTTCTTC. Its translation is CASRLSGRALYNEQFF. The variable domain in full, with the rest retrieved from reference TRBV7-8 and TRBJ2-1, is GAGVSQSPRYKVAKRGQDVALRCDPISGHVSLFWYQQALGQGPEFLTYFQNEAQLDKSGLPSDRFFAERPEGSVSTLKIQRTQQEDSAVYLCASRLSGRALYNEQFFGPGTRLTVL.